This T cell receptor beta chain was obtained from a study of cytomegalovirus exposure and HLA in healthy donors. About the research overall: The same platform used for the 666 first-cohort repertoires was also used for the 120 or so validation repertoires, as a later analysis reported.

Trimming removed 3 bases from V and 4 bases from J, with 16 bases in between. CDR1 and CDR2 from the germline V gene are SGHDN and FVKESK. The CDR3 is 16 residues long. Sequencing used immunoSEQ multiplex PCR; TCRdb keeps in-frame clones, though not all of them. The table lists 110,000 to 150,000 clones, less than 95% of them singletons. The sequence derives from a man aged 18-30 years in good health and CMV-seropositive. Input material: PBMCs. This sequence joins TRBV14 and TRBJ2-1; D might be TRBD2 (6 bases). The CDR3 DNA reads TGTGCCAGCAGCCAGAGAACGGGACTGAAATACAATGAGCAGTTCTTC. As protein: CASSQRTGLKYNEQFF.